This TCR beta chain was observed in a study of blood T cell repertoires in COVID-19. Self-reported history from a screening survey and questionnaire set each donor's cohort. Donors in Cohort 3 who had recovered were those with two negative PCRs, healthcare professional clearance, or resolution of their symptoms. Per the germline V gene, CDR1 is SNHLY and CDR2 is FYNNEI. The CDR3 length is 13 residues. V lost 6 bases, J lost 1 base, and 9 bases lay in between. The data were produced by immunoSEQ multiplex PCR, yet TCRdb's version contains in-frame clones alone and is incomplete. Here the sample spans 130,000 to 150,000 clones, around 87% being singletons.

The genes are TRBV2 and TRBJ1-1, with a tentative D call TRBD1 (6 bases). The receptor's source is a man aged 55 to 70 who had recovered from COVID-19. Sequenced sample: PBMCs or T cells enriched from blood (not recorded which). CDR3: CASSLDRNTEAFF. CDR3 nucleotides: TGTGCCAGCAGCTTGGACAGGAACACTGAAGCTTTCTTT.